This T cell receptor (beta chain) was identified during a study of blood T cell repertoires in COVID-19. In germline, CDR1 is LNHDA, CDR2 SQIVND (reference sequence). The J segment lost 5 bases and the V segment lost 3 bases, leaving 6 bases of the junction unmatched. CDR3 length: 16 residues. TCRdb keeps only in-frame clones here, not all; method: immunoSEQ multiplex PCR. This sample yields about 150,000 clones, of which approximately 86% are seen a single time; 2.5% to 3% belongs to the top ten. V gene TRBV19 combines with J gene TRBJ1-6; 8 nucleotides agree with TRBD1. This clonotype was sampled from a woman older than 75 with COVID-19, enrolled during active disease. Sequencing was performed on peripheral blood. CDR3 sequence reads: CASSMGQAPNNSPLHF. DNA for the CDR3: TGTGCCAGTAGTATGGGACAGGCACCGAATAATTCACCCCTCCACTTT.